The rows below give T cell receptor beta chains drawn from one sample of a study of response to subunit inactivated influenza vaccine. TCRdb reanalysed the RT-PCR reads using MiXCR and keeps one entry per CDR3 protein. The sample records hundreds of thousands of distinct CDR3 sequences, approximately 15% being singletons. The input for sequencing was PBMCs from blood, taken 11 to 12 days after vaccination. All receptors come from a man aged 45-65 years who received an inactivated influenza vaccine. CDR3s include the opening cysteine and the closing phenylalanine or tryptophan. Each record gives: V gene, D gene, J gene, clone size, CDR3 protein, CDR3 DNA. D genes are given only for firm matches. Only some rows state a clone size, as once, few, many or a class for expanded clones.

>TRBV25-1|TRBD1|TRBJ2-5|few
CASSRGRTGGAETQYF
TGTGCCAGCAGCCGGGGTAGGACAGGGGGCGCGGAGACCCAGTACTTC
>TRBV20-1|NA|TRBJ2-3|NA
CSASGRADTQYF
TGCAGTGCTAGCGGGAGAGCAGATACGCAGTATTTT
>TRBV5-1|NA|TRBJ1-1|few
CASSLVGGQNTEAFF
TGCGCCAGCAGCTTGGTCGGCGGACAGAACACTGAAGCTTTCTTT
>TRBV6-2/TRBV6-3|NA|TRBJ2-2|NA
CASSLTWNTGELFF
TGTGCCAGCAGCCTCACCTGGAACACCGGGGAGCTGTTTTTT
>TRBV12-3/TRBV12-4|TRBD2|TRBJ2-1|NA
CASTLEGGVAGGQFF
TGTGCCAGCACCCTTGAGGGAGGAGTCGCGGGGGGGCAGTTCTTC
>TRBV27|NA|TRBJ2-5|NA
CASTQRWGETQYF
TGTGCCAGCACCCAAAGATGGGGAGAGACCCAGTACTTC
>TRBV6-2/TRBV6-3|TRBD2|TRBJ2-2|few
CASTGSSGRDAGELFF
TGTGCCAGCACCGGATCTAGCGGGAGGGATGCCGGGGAGCTGTTTTTT
>TRBV5-6|NA|TRBJ2-2|NA
CASSFRPGRAYTGELFF
TGTGCCAGCAGCTTCCGGCCGGGGAGAGCCTACACCGGGGAGCTGTTTTTT
>TRBV25-1|NA|TRBJ2-5|few
CASSEGFSLGETQYF
TGTGCCAGCAGTGAAGGTTTCTCTCTTGGGGAGACCCAGTACTTC
>TRBV20-1|TRBD1|TRBJ2-7|NA
CSANTPGQGNEQYF
TGCAGTGCAAATACCCCGGGACAGGGGAATGAGCAGTACTTC
>TRBV25-1|TRBD1|TRBJ1-2|once
CASSGKDRPPGYTF
TGTGCCAGCAGTGGCAAGGACAGGCCGCCTGGCTACACCTTC
>TRBV6-6|TRBD2|TRBJ2-1|NA
CAGGLADNEQFF
TGTGCCGGAGGACTAGCGGACAATGAGCAGTTCTTC
>TRBV7-2|NA|TRBJ1-2|NA
CASSPYGNYGYTF
TGTGCCAGCAGCCCGTACGGGAACTATGGCTACACCTTC
>TRBV7-6|NA|TRBJ2-3|NA
CASSKQPGATRTDTQYF
TGTGCCAGCAGCAAACAACCGGGTGCGACTCGAACAGATACGCAGTATTTT
>TRBV11-1|TRBD1|TRBJ2-7|NA
CASTSTGVENEQYF
TGTGCCAGCACCTCTACAGGGGTTGAAAACGAGCAGTACTTC
>TRBV4-2|TRBD2|TRBJ2-1|few
CASSPTNRDYLLEGNNEQFF
TGTGCCAGCAGCCCAACAAACCGGGACTATCTTCTTGAGGGAAACAATGAGCAGTTCTTC
>TRBV28|TRBD1|TRBJ2-7|many
CASSYLTGGRGVYEQYF
TGTGCCAGCAGTTATCTGACAGGGGGCCGCGGAGTATACGAGCAGTACTTC
>TRBV20-1|TRBD1|TRBJ1-4|many
CSARGWDREGEKLFF
TGCAGTGCTAGGGGATGGGACAGGGAAGGAGAAAAACTGTTTTTT
>TRBV9|NA|TRBJ2-7|few
CASSVDQGTGGQQYF
TGTGCCAGCAGCGTAGATCAGGGGACGGGAGGCCAGCAGTACTTC
>TRBV15|TRBD1|TRBJ1-2|NA
CATSRDRGNYGYTF
TGTGCCACCAGCCGAGACAGGGGCAACTATGGCTACACCTTC
>TRBV7-9|TRBD1|TRBJ2-1|NA
CASSLGYGQGYNEQFF
TGTGCCAGCAGCTTAGGTTACGGACAGGGGTACAATGAGCAGTTCTTC
>TRBV3-1|NA|TRBJ2-5|many
CASSQDQETQYF
TGTGCCAGCAGCCAAGATCAAGAGACCCAGTACTTC
>TRBV5-6|NA|TRBJ1-5|NA
CASSSTGGGGYQPQHF
TGTGCCAGCAGCTCCACCGGGGGCGGAGGGTATCAGCCCCAGCATTTT
>TRBV5-1|NA|TRBJ1-1|few
CASSLVAGASTEAFF
TGCGCCAGCAGCTTGGTGGCGGGGGCGAGCACTGAAGCTTTCTTT
>TRBV5-5|NA|TRBJ2-5|NA
CASSFREPVDTQYF
TGTGCCAGCAGCTTCCGGGAACCCGTGGACACCCAGTACTTC